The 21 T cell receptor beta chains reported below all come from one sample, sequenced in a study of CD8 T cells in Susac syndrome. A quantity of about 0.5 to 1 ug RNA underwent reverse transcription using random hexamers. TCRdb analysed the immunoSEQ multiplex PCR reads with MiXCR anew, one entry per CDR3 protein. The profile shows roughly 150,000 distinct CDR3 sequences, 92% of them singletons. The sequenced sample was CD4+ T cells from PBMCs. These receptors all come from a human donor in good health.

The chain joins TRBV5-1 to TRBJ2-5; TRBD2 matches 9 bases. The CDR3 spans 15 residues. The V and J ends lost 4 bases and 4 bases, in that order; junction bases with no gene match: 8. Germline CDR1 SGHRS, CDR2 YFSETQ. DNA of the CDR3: TGCGCCAGCAGCGCGGGTAGCGGGGGTTCAGAGACCCAGTACTTC. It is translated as CASSAGSGGSETQYF.

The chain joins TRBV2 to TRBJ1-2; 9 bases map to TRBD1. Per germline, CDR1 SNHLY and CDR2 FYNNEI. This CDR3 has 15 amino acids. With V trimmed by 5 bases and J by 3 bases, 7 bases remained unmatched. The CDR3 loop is CASSQRTGEYYGYTF. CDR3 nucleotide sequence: TGTGCCAGCAGTCAGAGGACAGGGGAATACTATGGCTACACCTTC. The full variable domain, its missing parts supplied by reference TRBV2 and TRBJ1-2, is EPEVTQTPSHQVTQMGQEVILRCVPISNHLYFYWYRQILGQKVEFLVSFYNNEISEKSEIFDDQFSVERPDGSNFTLKIRSTKLEDSAMYFCASSQRTGEYYGYTFGSGTRLTVV.

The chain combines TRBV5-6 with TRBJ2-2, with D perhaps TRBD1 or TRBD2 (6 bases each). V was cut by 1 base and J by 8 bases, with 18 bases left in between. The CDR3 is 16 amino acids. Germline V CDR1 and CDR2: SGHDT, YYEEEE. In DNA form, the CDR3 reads TGTGCCAGCAGCTTGCTTTTTTCGGGGGCGCTTGGGGAGCTGTTTTTT. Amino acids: CASSLLFSGALGELFF.

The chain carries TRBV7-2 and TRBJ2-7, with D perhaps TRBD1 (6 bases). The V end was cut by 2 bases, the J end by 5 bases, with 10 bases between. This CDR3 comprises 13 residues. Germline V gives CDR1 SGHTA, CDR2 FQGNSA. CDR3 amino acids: CASSLTGTHEQYF. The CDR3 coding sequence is TGTGCCAGCAGCTTAACAGGGACCCACGAGCAGTACTTC.

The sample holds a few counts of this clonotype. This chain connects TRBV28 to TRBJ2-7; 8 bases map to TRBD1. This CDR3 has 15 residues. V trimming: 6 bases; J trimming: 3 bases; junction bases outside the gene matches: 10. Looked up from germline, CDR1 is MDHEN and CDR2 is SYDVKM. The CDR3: CASSLPGTGLYEQYF. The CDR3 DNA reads TGTGCCAGCAGCCTACCCGGGACAGGACTCTACGAGCAGTACTTC.

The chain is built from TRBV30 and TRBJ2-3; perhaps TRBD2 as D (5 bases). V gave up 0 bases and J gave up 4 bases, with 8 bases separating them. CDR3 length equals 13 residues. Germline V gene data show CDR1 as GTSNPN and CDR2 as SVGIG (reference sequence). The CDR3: CAWSVTSADTQYF. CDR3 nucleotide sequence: TGTGCCTGGAGTGTAACTAGTGCAGATACGCAGTATTTT. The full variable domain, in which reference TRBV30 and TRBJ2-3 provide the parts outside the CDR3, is SQTIHQWPATLVQPVGSPLSLECTVEGTSNPNLYWYRQAAGRGLQLLFYSVGIGQISSEVPQNLSASRPQDRQFILSSKKLLLSDSGFYLCAWSVTSADTQYFGPGTRLTVL.

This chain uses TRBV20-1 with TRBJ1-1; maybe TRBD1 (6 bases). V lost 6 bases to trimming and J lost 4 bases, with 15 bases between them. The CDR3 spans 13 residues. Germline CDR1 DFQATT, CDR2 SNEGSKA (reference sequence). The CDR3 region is CSAPEGVITEAFF. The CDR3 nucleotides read TGCAGTGCCCCGGAGGGGGTAATCACTGAAGCTTTCTTT.

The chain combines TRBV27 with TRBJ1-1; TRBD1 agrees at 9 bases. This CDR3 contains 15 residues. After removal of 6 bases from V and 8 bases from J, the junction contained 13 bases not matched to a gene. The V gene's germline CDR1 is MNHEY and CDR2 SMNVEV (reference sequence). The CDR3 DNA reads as TGTGCCAGCAGACCTTCCGGGACAGGGAGGGGCGAAGCTTTCTTT. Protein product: CASRPSGTGRGEAFF.

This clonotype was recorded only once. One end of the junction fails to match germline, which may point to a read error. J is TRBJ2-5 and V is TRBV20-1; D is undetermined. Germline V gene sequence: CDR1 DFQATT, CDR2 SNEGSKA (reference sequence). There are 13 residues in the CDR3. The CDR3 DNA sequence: TGCAGTGCCAGAGGTCCGGACCAAGAGACCCAGTACTTC. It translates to CSARGPDQETQYF.

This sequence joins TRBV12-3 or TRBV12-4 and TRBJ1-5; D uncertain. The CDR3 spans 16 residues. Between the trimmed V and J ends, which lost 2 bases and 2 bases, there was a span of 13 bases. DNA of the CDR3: TGTGCCAGCAGTTTAAGCCTCGCACTGGGCAATCAGCCCCAGCATTTT. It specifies CASSLSLALGNQPQHF.

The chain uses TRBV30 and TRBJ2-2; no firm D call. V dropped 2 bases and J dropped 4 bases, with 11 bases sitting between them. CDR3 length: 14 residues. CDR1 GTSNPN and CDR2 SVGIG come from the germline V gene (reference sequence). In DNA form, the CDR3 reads TGTGCCTGGAGTAAGGGATTGGTCACCGGGGAGCTGTTTTTT. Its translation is CAWSKGLVTGELFF.

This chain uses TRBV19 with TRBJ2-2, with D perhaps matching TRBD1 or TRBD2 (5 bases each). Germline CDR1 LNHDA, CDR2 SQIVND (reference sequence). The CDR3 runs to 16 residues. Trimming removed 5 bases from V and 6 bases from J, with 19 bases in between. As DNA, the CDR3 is TGTGCCAGTAGTCTCACCGGGACCGCACTCGCCGGGGAGCTGTTTTTT. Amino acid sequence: CASSLTGTALAGELFF.

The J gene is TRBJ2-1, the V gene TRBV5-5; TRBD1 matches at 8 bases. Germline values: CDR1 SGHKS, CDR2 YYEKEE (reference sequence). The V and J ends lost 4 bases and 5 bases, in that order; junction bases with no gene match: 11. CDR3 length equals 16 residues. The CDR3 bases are TGTGCCAGCAGCCCTAGGACAGGGTCTTCACACAATGAGCAGTTCTTC. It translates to CASSPRTGSSHNEQFF.

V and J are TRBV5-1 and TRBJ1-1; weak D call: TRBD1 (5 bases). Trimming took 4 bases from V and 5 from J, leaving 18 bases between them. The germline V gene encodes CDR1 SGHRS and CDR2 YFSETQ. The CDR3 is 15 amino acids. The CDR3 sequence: CASSPGRGMGTEAFF. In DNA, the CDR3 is TGCGCCAGCAGCCCGGGACGGGGTATGGGGACTGAAGCTTTCTTT.

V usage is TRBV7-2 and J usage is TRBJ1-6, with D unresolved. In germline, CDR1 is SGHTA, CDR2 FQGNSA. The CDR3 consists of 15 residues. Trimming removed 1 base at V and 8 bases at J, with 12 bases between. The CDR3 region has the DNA TGTGCCAGCAGCTTAGAGGTGTCCCGGGATTCACCCCTCCACTTT. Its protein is CASSLEVSRDSPLHF.

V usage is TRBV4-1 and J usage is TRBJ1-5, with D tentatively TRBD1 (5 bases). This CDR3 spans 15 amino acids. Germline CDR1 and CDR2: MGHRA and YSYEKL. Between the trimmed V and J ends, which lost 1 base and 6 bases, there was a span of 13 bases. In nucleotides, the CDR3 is TGCGCCAGCAGCCAAGGGATTGGGGCCTTTCAGCCCCAGCATTTT. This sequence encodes CASSQGIGAFQPQHF.

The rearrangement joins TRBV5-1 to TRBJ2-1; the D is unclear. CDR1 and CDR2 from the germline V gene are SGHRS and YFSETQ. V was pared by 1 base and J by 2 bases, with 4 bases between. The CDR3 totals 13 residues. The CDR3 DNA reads TGCGCCAGCAGCTTGTCAGCCTACAATGAGCAGTTCTTC. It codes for CASSLSAYNEQFF.

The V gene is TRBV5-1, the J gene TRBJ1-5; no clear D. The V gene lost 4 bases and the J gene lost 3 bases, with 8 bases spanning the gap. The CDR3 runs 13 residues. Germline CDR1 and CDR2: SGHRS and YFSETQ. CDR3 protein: CASSPLPNQPQHF. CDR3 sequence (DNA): TGCGCCAGCAGCCCCCTCCCCAATCAGCCCCAGCATTTT.

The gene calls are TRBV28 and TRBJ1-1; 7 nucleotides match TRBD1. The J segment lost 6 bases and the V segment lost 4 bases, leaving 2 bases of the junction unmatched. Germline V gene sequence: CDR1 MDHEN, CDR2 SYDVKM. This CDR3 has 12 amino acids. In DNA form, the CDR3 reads TGTGCCAGCAGTTCAACAGGGGCTGAAGCTTTCTTT. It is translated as CASSSTGAEAFF.

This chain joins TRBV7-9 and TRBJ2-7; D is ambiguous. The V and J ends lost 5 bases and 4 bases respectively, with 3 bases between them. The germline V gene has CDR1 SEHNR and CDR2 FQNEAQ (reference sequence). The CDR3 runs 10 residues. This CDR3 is CASSLYEQYF. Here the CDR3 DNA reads TGTGCCAGCAGCCTATACGAGCAGTACTTC. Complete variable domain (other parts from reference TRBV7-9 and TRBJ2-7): DTGVSQNPRHKITKRGQNVTFRCDPISEHNRLYWYRQTLGQGPEFLTYFQNEAQLEKSRLLSDRFSAERPKGSFSTLEIQRTEQGDSAMYLCASSLYEQYFGPGTRLTVT.

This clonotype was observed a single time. As DNA, the CDR3 is TGTGCCACCAGCAGAGATGGGAGGGGATCTGGGGCCAACGTCCTGACTTTC. Translating gives CATSRDGRGSGANVLTF. The chain joins TRBV15 to TRBJ2-6, with 7 bases aligning to TRBD2. This CDR3 region has 17 residues. With V trimmed by 0 bases and J by 1 base, 3 bases remained unmatched. From germline, CDR1 is LNHNV and CDR2 YYDKDF (reference sequence).